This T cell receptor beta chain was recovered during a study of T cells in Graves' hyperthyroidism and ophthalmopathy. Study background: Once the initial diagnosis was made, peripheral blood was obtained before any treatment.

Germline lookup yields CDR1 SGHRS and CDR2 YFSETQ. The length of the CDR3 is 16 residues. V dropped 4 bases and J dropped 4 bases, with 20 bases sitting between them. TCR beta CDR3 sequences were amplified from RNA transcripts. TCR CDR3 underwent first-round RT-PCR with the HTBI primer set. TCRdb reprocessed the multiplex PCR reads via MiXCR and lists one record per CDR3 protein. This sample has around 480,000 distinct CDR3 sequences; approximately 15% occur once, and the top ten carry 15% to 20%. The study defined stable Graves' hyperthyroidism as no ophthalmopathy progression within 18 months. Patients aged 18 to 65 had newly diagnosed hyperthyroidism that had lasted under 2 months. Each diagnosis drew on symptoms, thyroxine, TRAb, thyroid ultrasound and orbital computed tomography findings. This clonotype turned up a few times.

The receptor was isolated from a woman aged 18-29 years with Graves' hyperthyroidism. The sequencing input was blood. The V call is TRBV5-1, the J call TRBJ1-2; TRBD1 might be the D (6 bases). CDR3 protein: CASSPPGGELFYGYTF. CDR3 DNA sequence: TGCGCCAGCAGCCCCCCGGGGGGCGAGTTGTTCTATGGCTACACCTTC.